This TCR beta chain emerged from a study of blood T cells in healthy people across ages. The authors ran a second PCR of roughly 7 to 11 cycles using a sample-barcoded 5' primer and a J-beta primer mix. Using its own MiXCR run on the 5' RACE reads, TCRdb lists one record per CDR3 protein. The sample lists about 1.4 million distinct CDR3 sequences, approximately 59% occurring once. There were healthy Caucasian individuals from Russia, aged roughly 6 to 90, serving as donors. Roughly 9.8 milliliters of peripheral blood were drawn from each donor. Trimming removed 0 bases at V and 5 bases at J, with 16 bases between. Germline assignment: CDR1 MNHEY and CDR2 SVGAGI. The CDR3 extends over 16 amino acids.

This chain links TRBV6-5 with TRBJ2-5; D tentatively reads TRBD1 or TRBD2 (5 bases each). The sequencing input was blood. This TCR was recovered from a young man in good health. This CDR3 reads CASSYSRGRSEETQYF. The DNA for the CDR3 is TGTGCCAGCAGTTACTCGAGGGGCCGTTCGGAGGAGACCCAGTACTTC.